This T cell receptor (beta chain) appears in the sequencing data of a study of cytomegalovirus exposure and HLA in healthy donors. Study-wide results and caveats: The authors listed 150 to 200 TCR beta chains as cytomegalovirus-associated. Prediction of most subjects' HLA-A and HLA-B alleles by TCR beta sequences was reportedly accurate.

Germline trimming cut 0 bases from V and 8 bases from J; bases unmatched to any gene: 6. The CDR3 contains 15 residues. The germline CDR1 and CDR2 sequences are SGDLS and YYNGEE. As for this clone: Antigen specificity is unknown.

PCR employed 60 Vbeta and 13 Jbeta primers. The repertoire was sequenced with immunoSEQ multiplex PCR; TCRdb's copy has only in-frame clones and lacks some. The profile covers some 60,000 clones, with under 90% appearing a single time and 3% to 4.5% taken by the ten largest. The chain couples TRBV9 to TRBJ2-1; 9 positions match TRBD2. Sequenced: PBMCs. The receptor's source is a woman in her thirties or forties in good health and CMV-seronegative. DNA for the CDR3: TGTGCCAGCAGCGTAGCTAGCGGGGTTAGCGATGAGCAGTTCTTC. Its protein is CASSVASGVSDEQFF.